This T cell receptor beta chain was observed in a study of STAT3 mutations in large granular lymphocyte leukemia. Broader study findings: In T-cell large granular lymphocyte leukemia, about half of patients showed multiple immunodominant subclonotypes.

The table came from immunoSEQ multiplex PCR; TCRdb's copy has only in-frame clones and leaves some out. The table includes 30,000 to 35,000 clones, over 60% detected once. V dropped 0 bases and J dropped 5 bases, with 9 bases sitting between them. Germline V gene lookup returns CDR1 SGHRS and CDR2 YFSETQ. The CDR3 totals 14 residues. With respect to this clone: The antigen remains unidentified.

Sequenced: peripheral blood mononuclear cells. The TCR was taken from a woman between 45 and 60 years old with T-cell large granular lymphocyte leukemia. Some clones in this sample may be carry-over from other donors' samples. The V and J genes are TRBV5-1 and TRBJ2-1, with D uncertain. The CDR3 reads CASSLEGPNNEQFF. The DNA for the CDR3 is TGCGCCAGCAGCTTGGAGGGCCCTAACAATGAGCAGTTCTTC.